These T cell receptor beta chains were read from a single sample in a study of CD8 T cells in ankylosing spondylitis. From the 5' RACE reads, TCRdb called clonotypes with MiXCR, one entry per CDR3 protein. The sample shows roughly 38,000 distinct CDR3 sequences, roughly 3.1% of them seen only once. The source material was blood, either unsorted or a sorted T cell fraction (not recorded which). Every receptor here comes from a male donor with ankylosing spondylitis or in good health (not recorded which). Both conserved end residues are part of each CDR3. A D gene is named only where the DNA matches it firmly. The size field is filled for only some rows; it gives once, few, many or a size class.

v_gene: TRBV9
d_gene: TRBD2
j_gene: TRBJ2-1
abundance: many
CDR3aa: CASSVGLAGGNSYNEQFF
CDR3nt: TGTGCCAGCAGCGTGGGACTAGCGGGGGGAAACTCCTACAATGAGCAGTTCTTC

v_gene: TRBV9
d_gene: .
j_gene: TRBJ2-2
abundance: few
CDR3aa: CASSAPVVGRDTGELFF
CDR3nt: TGTGCCAGCAGCGCCCCGGTTGTCGGGAGAGACACCGGGGAGCTGTTTTTT

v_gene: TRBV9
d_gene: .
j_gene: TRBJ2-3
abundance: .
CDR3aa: CASSVDRVADTDTQYF
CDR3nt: TGTGCCAGCAGCGTAGATAGGGTGGCGGACACAGATACGCAGTATTTT

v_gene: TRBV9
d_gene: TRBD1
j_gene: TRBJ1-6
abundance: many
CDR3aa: CASSETGLNSPLHF
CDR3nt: TGTGCCAGCAGCGAGACAGGGCTGAATTCACCCCTCCACTTT

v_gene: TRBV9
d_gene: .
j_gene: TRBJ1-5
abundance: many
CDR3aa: CASSVDPSNQPQHF
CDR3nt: TGTGCCAGCAGCGTAGACCCCAGCAATCAGCCCCAGCATTTT

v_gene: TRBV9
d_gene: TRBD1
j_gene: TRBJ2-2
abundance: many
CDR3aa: CASSPTGSDTGELFF
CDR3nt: TGTGCCAGCAGCCCGACAGGGTCCGACACCGGGGAGCTGTTTTTT

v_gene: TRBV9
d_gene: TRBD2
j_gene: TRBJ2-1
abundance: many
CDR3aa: CASSKGQTGTSGKYNEQFF
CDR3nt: TGTGCCAGCAGCAAGGGACAGACAGGGACTAGCGGAAAATACAATGAGCAGTTCTTC

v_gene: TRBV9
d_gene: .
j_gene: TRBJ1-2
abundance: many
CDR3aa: CASSVDGYGYTF
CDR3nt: TGTGCCAGCAGCGTAGACGGCTATGGCTACACCTTC

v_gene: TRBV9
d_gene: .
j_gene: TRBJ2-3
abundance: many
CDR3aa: CASSVAGGPDTQYF
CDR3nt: TGTGCCAGCAGCGTAGCTGGAGGTCCAGATACGCAGTATTTT

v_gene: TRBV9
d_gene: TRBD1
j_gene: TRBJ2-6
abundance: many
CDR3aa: CASSTTRTGPPGANVLTF
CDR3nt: TGTGCCAGCAGCACAACACGGACAGGACCCCCTGGGGCCAACGTCCTGACTTTC

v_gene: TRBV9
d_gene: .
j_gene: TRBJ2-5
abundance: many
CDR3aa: CASSVDPTAKETQYF
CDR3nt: TGTGCCAGCAGCGTAGATCCGACTGCTAAAGAGACCCAGTACTTC

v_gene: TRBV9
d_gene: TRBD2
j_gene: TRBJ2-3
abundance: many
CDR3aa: CASSVVRGSSTDTQYF
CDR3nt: TGTGCCAGCAGCGTAGTTCGCGGGAGTAGTACAGATACGCAGTATTTT

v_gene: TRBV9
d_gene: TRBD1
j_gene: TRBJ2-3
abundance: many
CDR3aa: CASSETGASTDTQYF
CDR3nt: TGTGCCAGCAGCGAGACAGGGGCTAGCACAGATACGCAGTATTTT

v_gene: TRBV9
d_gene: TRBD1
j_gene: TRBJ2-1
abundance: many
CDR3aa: CASSAGGYSYNEQFF
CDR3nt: TGTGCCAGCAGCGCAGGGGGCTACTCCTACAATGAGCAGTTCTTC

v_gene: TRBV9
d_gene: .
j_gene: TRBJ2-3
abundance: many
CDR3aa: CASSVEATSDTQYF
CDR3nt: TGTGCCAGCAGCGTAGAAGCTACTTCAGATACGCAGTATTTT

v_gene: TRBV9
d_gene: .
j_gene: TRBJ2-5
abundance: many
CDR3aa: CASSPEGRETQYF
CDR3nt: TGTGCCAGCAGCCCGGAGGGGAGAGAGACCCAGTACTTC